What follows are 9 T cell receptor beta chains derived from one specimen sequenced in a study of control samples from healthy donors and cancer patients (dated by TCRdb to about 2020). Library prep was done by the immunoSEQ multiplex PCR assay. The table comes from immuneACCESS by way of TCRdb, which keeps in-frame sequences with V and J called. Part of the clones is missing from these tables; in studies checked, under half for an unresolved V gene and the rest for unknown reasons. Counted in this sample were about 110,000 clones; approximately 90% of them appeared once. The top ten constitute 4.4% of the sample. Sequences were obtained from blood. The source is a human donor in good health. The donor label of this sample is uncertain.

This chain links TRBV27 with TRBJ1-5, with D possibly TRBD1 on 6 matching bases. The CDR3 spans 18 residues. V lost 6 bases and J 4 bases, leaving 25 bases between the germline ends. The germline V gene encodes CDR1 MNHEY and CDR2 SMNVEV (reference sequence). CDR3 loop: CASSPGGQGVKRNQPQHF. The CDR3 coding sequence is TGTGCCAGCAGCCCCGGGGGGCAGGGAGTGAAAAGAAATCAGCCCCAGCATTTT.

The gene calls are TRBV6-2 or TRBV6-3 and TRBJ2-1, with 9 bases lining up with TRBD2. This CDR3 is 16 amino acids long. V lost 0 bases and J lost 7; bases outside the gene matches: 7. In germline, CDR1 is MNHEY, CDR2 SVGEGT. The CDR3: CASSYSPAGGLNEQFF. The CDR3 bases are TGTGCCAGCAGTTACTCTCCGGCGGGGGGGCTTAATGAGCAGTTCTTC.

This chain uses TRBV6-6 with TRBJ1-4, with TRBD1 identical over 7 bases. CDR3 length equals 15 residues. With 3 bases clipped from V and 4 bases from J, the junction kept 5 bases outside the gene matches. The germline gives CDR1 MNHNY, CDR2 SVGAGI (reference sequence). As DNA, the CDR3 is TGTGCCAGCAGTTATGGTGGACAGGTTAATGAAAAACTGTTTTTT. Its protein is CASSYGGQVNEKLFF.

The chain links TRBV27 to TRBJ1-2, with D hard to call. CDR1 is MNHEY and CDR2 is SMNVEV in the germline V gene (reference sequence). V lost 2 bases and J 2 bases, leaving 6 bases between the germline ends. There are 13 residues in the CDR3. The CDR3 here is CASSLQLNYGYTF. The CDR3 nucleotides read TGTGCCAGCAGTTTACAACTGAACTATGGCTACACCTTC.

This CDR3 reads CASSLDREVSGYTF. The CDR3 nucleotides read TGTGCCAGTAGTCTTGATAGGGAAGTGAGTGGCTACACCTTC. This sequence joins TRBV19 and TRBJ1-2; no clear D gene. V gave up 5 bases and J gave up 7 bases, with 17 bases separating them. Germline CDR1 is LNHDA and CDR2 is SQIVND (reference sequence). The CDR3 has 14 amino acids.

The chain links TRBV6-2 or TRBV6-3 to TRBJ1-2; TRBD1 aligns across 9 bases. The germline V gene encodes CDR1 MNHEY and CDR2 SVGEGT. The ends lost 4 bases at V and 3 bases at J; junction bases unmatched: 6. There are 15 residues in the CDR3. CDR3 amino acids: CASSSAGTGYYGYTF. The CDR3 DNA sequence: TGTGCCAGCAGTTCCGCCGGGACAGGGTACTATGGCTACACCTTC.

The rearrangement links TRBV29-1 to TRBJ1-2; no definite D call. The CDR3 runs to 12 residues. The V gene lost 8 bases and the J gene lost 4 bases, with 14 bases spanning the gap. Germline values: CDR1 SQVTM, CDR2 ANQGSEA. In DNA, the CDR3 is TGCAGCTCCGAGGAGGGTGGCTATGGCTACACCTTC. It codes for CSSEEGGYGYTF.

The chain couples TRBV19 to TRBJ2-6, with D unresolved. This CDR3 spans 15 amino acids. Germline V gene data show CDR1 as LNHDA and CDR2 as SQIVND (reference sequence). The V and J ends lost 3 bases and 3 bases respectively, with 9 bases between them. The CDR3 bases are TGTGCCAGTAGTATTCCTGGGGTTGGGGCCAACGTCCTGACTTTC. Translating gives CASSIPGVGANVLTF. Full variable domain (outside the CDR3, taken from reference TRBV19 and TRBJ2-6): DGGITQSPKYLFRKEGQNVTLSCEQNLNHDAMYWYRQDPGQGLRLIYYSQIVNDFQKGDIAEGYSVSREKKESFPLTVTSAQKNPTAFYLCASSIPGVGANVLTFGAGSRLTVL.

The rearrangement joins TRBV24-1 to TRBJ1-1; the D gene is possibly TRBD1 (6 bases). The germline CDR1 and CDR2 sequences are KGHDR and SFDVKD. This CDR3 comprises 15 residues. Trimming cost V 2 bases and J 5 bases, with 14 bases left between them. The CDR3 bases are TGTGCCACCAGTGATTCGGACAGCCCTGAAACTGAAGCTTTCTTT. This encodes CATSDSDSPETEAFF.